A single sample is the source of the 8 T cell receptor beta chains below, sequenced in a study of blood T cell repertoires in COVID-19. Clones were sequenced by immunoSEQ multiplex PCR, and TCRdb holds only the in-frame ones, with some missing. The sample contains around 400,000 clones, around 92% of which appear only once. Sequencing input: peripheral blood. Receptor source: a man in his forties or fifties with acute or convalescent COVID-19.

The chain employs TRBV12-3 or TRBV12-4 and TRBJ2-1; 9 bases agree with TRBD1. This CDR3 has 13 residues. J was trimmed by 6 bases and V by 6 bases; bases with no gene match: 3. The CDR3 nucleotides are TGTGCCAGCAGGGGACAGGGACTCAATGAGCAGTTCTTC. Amino acids: CASRGQGLNEQFF.

The CDR3 coding sequence is TGTGCCACCGGGAGAGGGTCCAGTGAAGCTTTCTTT. Its translation: CATGRGSSEAFF. The rearrangement links TRBV6-5 to TRBJ1-1; D ambiguous. The CDR3 is made up of 12 amino acids. V gave up 10 bases and J gave up 7 bases, with 16 bases separating them. Germline loops: CDR1 MNHEY, CDR2 SVGAGI.

The chain joins TRBV19 to TRBJ2-7, with 9 bases that match TRBD1. Germline V lookup: CDR1 LNHDA, CDR2 SQIVND (reference sequence). Trimming took 1 base from V and 3 from J; bases not matched to a gene: 4. The CDR3 is 15 amino acids. CDR3 amino acids: CASSIGTGVFYEQYF. The CDR3 nucleotides read TGTGCCAGTAGTATAGGGACAGGGGTTTTCTACGAGCAGTACTTC.

The rearrangement uses TRBV28 and TRBJ1-1; D remains unclear. Trimming removed 5 bases from V and 5 bases from J, with 6 bases in between. CDR3 length equals 11 residues. The V gene's germline CDR1 is MDHEN and CDR2 SYDVKM. CDR3 in DNA: TGTGCCAGCAGTAATCCTACTGAAGCTTTCTTT. Amino acids: CASSNPTEAFF. Full variable domain (outside the CDR3, taken from reference TRBV28 and TRBJ1-1): DVKVTQSSRYLVKRTGEKVFLECVQDMDHENMFWYRQDPGLGLRLIYFSYDVKMKEKGDIPEGYSVSREKKERFSLILESASTNQTSMYLCASSNPTEAFFGQGTRLTVV.

V gene TRBV5-1 combines with J gene TRBJ2-7; D is perhaps TRBD2 (6 bases). Trimming removed 4 bases at V and 3 bases at J, with 17 bases between. The CDR3 is 15 residues long. Germline loops: CDR1 SGHRS, CDR2 YFSETQ. The CDR3, as DNA: TGCGCCAGCAGCCGGTCGGGACTTACCTTCTACGAGCAGTACTTC. Protein sequence: CASSRSGLTFYEQYF.

There are a few counts of this clone. The V and J genes are TRBV5-4 and TRBJ2-1; 8 nucleotides line up with TRBD2. Germline assignment: CDR1 SGHNT and CDR2 YYREEE (reference sequence). The CDR3 loop spans 14 amino acids. V trimming: 0 bases; J trimming: 10 bases; junction bases outside the gene matches: 6. The CDR3 spells CASSLVGGGGEQFF. The CDR3 bases are TGTGCCAGCAGCTTGGTCGGCGGCGGGGGGGAGCAGTTCTTC.

This clone showed up just once. The J gene is TRBJ2-1, the V gene TRBV7-6; 9 bases are shared with TRBD2. Germline values: CDR1 SGHVS, CDR2 FNYEAQ. With 5 bases clipped from V and 5 bases from J, the junction kept 4 bases outside the gene matches. CDR3 length: 14 residues. In DNA form, the CDR3 reads TGTGCCAGCAGCCTTGGGACTAGCAACAATGAGCAGTTCTTC. Protein: CASSLGTSNNEQFF.

The chain joins TRBV6-5 to TRBJ1-4; tentative D call: TRBD1 (6 bases). The CDR3 totals 12 residues. CDR1 and CDR2 (germline): MNHEY, SVGAGI. Between the trimmed V and J ends, which lost 5 bases and 6 bases, there was a span of 7 bases. DNA for the CDR3: TGTGCCAGCAGTCGACAGGATGAAAAACTGTTTTTT. Translating gives CASSRQDEKLFF.